Below, 8 T cell receptor beta chains from the same sample are listed, as sequenced in a study of T cell responses to AZD1222 COVID-19 vaccine (dated by TCRdb to the early 2020s). To prepare the library, the immunoSEQ multiplex PCR assay was applied. In TCRdb, the immuneACCESS table is reduced to in-frame sequences with V and J assigned. These tables do not hold every clone; where another copy was compared, an unresolved V gene accounts for under half, and the others remain unexplained. The sample contains about 130,000 clones, 70% to 90% of them found a single time. The ten largest make up around 8.6% of the sample. The time point label of this sample denotes: baseline before first vaccination. The sequenced sample was peripheral blood, obtained on day 0 of AZD1222 vaccination. Every receptor here comes from an adult in good health.

The chain uses TRBV18 and TRBJ2-7, with 10 bases identical to TRBD1. Looked up from germline, CDR1 is KGHSH and CDR2 is LQKENI. The length of the CDR3 is 14 residues. The V and J ends lost 3 bases and 7 bases, in that order; junction bases with no gene match: 6. In nucleotides, the CDR3 is TGTGCCAGCTCACCTCGACAGGGGGCGGATGAGCAGTACTTC. Residues: CASSPRQGADEQYF.

This rearrangement joins TRBV28 to TRBJ1-5; maybe TRBD1 (6 bases). This CDR3 region has 12 residues. Trimming left V 6 bases short and J 7 bases short, with 10 bases between. CDR1 MDHEN and CDR2 SYDVKM come from the germline V gene. CDR3 loop: CASRQGGQPQHF. CDR3 sequence (DNA): TGTGCCAGCAGACAGGGAGGACAGCCCCAGCATTTT.

The chain employs TRBV18 and TRBJ2-7; D is ambiguous. There are 13 residues in the CDR3. V dropped 2 bases and J dropped 4 bases, with 9 bases sitting between them. Germline CDR1 and CDR2: KGHSH and LQKENI. Written as DNA, the CDR3 is TGTGCCAGCTCACCAAGTGACGGGTACGAGCAGTACTTC. This gives the protein CASSPSDGYEQYF.

The count of this clone is one. This chain connects TRBV7-2 to TRBJ2-3; D may be TRBD2 (6 bases). The V and J ends lost 4 bases and 3 bases respectively, with 11 bases between them. This CDR3 is built from 14 residues. Germline lookup yields CDR1 SGHTA and CDR2 FQGNSA. CDR3: CASSSIAVTDTQYF. CDR3 nucleotides: TGTGCCAGCAGCTCCATAGCGGTAACAGATACGCAGTATTTT. Drawing the rest from reference TRBV7-2 and TRBJ2-3, the complete variable domain is GAGVSQSPSNKVTEKGKDVELRCDPISGHTALYWYRQSLGQGLEFLIYFQGNSAPDKSGLPSDRFSAERTGGSVSTLTIQRTQQEDSAVYLCASSSIAVTDTQYFGPGTRLTVL.

This rearrangement joins TRBV2 to TRBJ2-2; 11 nucleotides align to TRBD2. The CDR3 covers 15 residues. The J segment lost 1 base and the V segment lost 7 bases, leaving 2 bases of the junction unmatched. Germline V gene sequence: CDR1 SNHLY, CDR2 FYNNEI. The CDR3 here is CASTGLAGNTGELFF. In DNA, the CDR3 is TGTGCCAGCACCGGACTAGCGGGGAACACCGGGGAGCTGTTTTTT.

This chain links TRBV28 with TRBJ1-4; the match to TRBD1 covers 7 bases. The germline V gene encodes CDR1 MDHEN and CDR2 SYDVKM. The J segment lost 4 bases and the V segment lost 6 bases, leaving 5 bases of the junction unmatched. The CDR3 has 14 residues. The chain's CDR3 is CASRAGQVNEKLFF. The CDR3 region has the DNA TGTGCCAGCAGGGCTGGACAGGTTAATGAAAAACTGTTTTTT.

The chain employs TRBV9 and TRBJ1-3; D remains unclear. V dropped 1 base and J dropped 0 bases, with 5 bases sitting between them. The germline V gene has CDR1 SGDLS and CDR2 YYNGEE. The CDR3 runs to 14 residues. CDR3: CASSVQDSGNTIYF. As DNA, the CDR3 is TGTGCCAGCAGCGTACAGGACTCTGGAAACACCATATATTTT.

The V gene is TRBV7-2, the J gene TRBJ1-1; D is perhaps TRBD1 (6 bases). CDR1 and CDR2 (germline): SGHTA, FQGNSA. The CDR3 totals 16 residues. V lost 5 bases to trimming and J lost 4 bases, with 20 bases between them. The CDR3 region is CASSLPWGAQPTEAFF. CDR3 nucleotide sequence: TGTGCCAGCAGCCTCCCGTGGGGGGCGCAACCCACTGAAGCTTTCTTT.